These 15 T cell receptor beta chains originate from one sample sequenced in a study of T cell responses to AZD1222 COVID-19 vaccine (dated by TCRdb to about 2021). The method was the immunoSEQ multiplex PCR assay. TCRdb's version of the immuneACCESS table is confined to in-frame rearrangements and falls short of the full clone set. An unresolved V gene accounts for under half of the shortfall where checked; the remainder is of unknown origin. This sample comprises approximately 120,000 clones, roughly 89% of them detected only once. About 27% of the sample is held by the ten biggest clonotypes. This sample's time point label indicates: baseline before first vaccination. The sample consisted of peripheral blood, taken on day 0 of AZD1222 vaccination. The receptor source for this set is an adult in good health.

This clone has a single count. The V and J genes are TRBV3-1 (or the pseudogene TRBV3-2) and TRBJ1-5, with D unresolved. Trimming took 2 bases from V and 4 from J, leaving 6 bases between them. The CDR3 is made up of 13 amino acids. Germline assignment: CDR1 LGHDT and CDR2 YNNKEL (reference sequence). The CDR3 here is CASSQKANQPQHF. The CDR3 bases are TGTGCCAGCAGCCAAAAAGCAAATCAGCCCCAGCATTTT.

The genes are TRBV4-1 and TRBJ1-2; tentative D call: TRBD1 (6 bases). Trimming took 0 bases from V and 1 from J, leaving 18 bases between them. The CDR3 sequence is 18 residues long. Germline CDR1 MGHRA, CDR2 YSYEKL. This CDR3 is CASSQDDLGGARNYGYTF. In DNA, the CDR3 is TGCGCCAGCAGCCAAGACGATTTGGGGGGGGCGCGTAACTATGGCTACACCTTC.

The chain uses TRBV24-1 and TRBJ2-2; D is ambiguous. Germline lookup yields CDR1 KGHDR and CDR2 SFDVKD. CDR3 size: 13 residues. Trimming cost V 3 bases and J 9 bases, with 10 bases left between them. CDR3 coding DNA: TGTGCCACCAGTGATCCGCTGGCGCGGGAGCTGTTTTTT. Translated, it gives CATSDPLARELFF.

The chain carries TRBV5-5 and TRBJ1-1, with D maybe TRBD1 (5 bases). This CDR3 is 13 amino acids long. V was cut by 4 bases and J by 3 bases, with 10 bases left in between. Germline values: CDR1 SGHKS, CDR2 YYEKEE (reference sequence). The CDR3 protein is CASSGGGDTEAFF. The CDR3 coding sequence is TGTGCCAGCAGCGGGGGAGGGGACACTGAAGCTTTCTTT.

The J gene is TRBJ1-4, the V gene TRBV7-2; no clear D. The CDR3 runs 16 residues. Germline CDR1 is SGHTA and CDR2 is FQGNSA. Deletions cut 5 bases from V and 3 bases from J, with 16 bases between. This CDR3 is CASSLYPGSANEKLFF. The CDR3 nucleotides read TGTGCCAGCAGCCTCTATCCGGGCAGTGCTAATGAAAAACTGTTTTTT.

The chain joins TRBV4-3 to TRBJ2-3, with D perhaps TRBD1 or TRBD2 (5 bases each). Trimming pared 0 bases from V and 6 bases from J, leaving 19 bases between. Per the germline V gene, CDR1 is LGHNA and CDR2 is YSLEER. The CDR3 has 17 residues. The CDR3 DNA follows: TGCGCCAGCAGCCAAGAGTTTGCGGGTCCAGGGTTCGATACGCAGTATTTT. Amino acid sequence: CASSQEFAGPGFDTQYF.

The rearrangement joins TRBV7-2 to TRBJ2-7; TRBD2 agrees at 12 bases. V gave up 5 bases and J gave up 3 bases; unmatched junction bases: 8. The CDR3 extends over 16 amino acids. Germline values: CDR1 SGHTA, CDR2 FQGNSA. CDR3 protein: CASSIWTSGTIYEQYF. The CDR3 bases are TGTGCCAGCAGCATCTGGACTAGCGGGACAATCTACGAGCAGTACTTC.

This chain connects TRBV24-1 to TRBJ1-2, with D perhaps TRBD1 (6 bases). The CDR3 is 14 amino acids. Germline CDR1 and CDR2: KGHDR and SFDVKD. Trimming stripped 2 bases from V and 4 bases from J, with 10 bases between. This chain's CDR3 is CATSDSTGAYGYTF. CDR3 coding DNA: TGTGCCACCAGTGATTCGACAGGCGCCTATGGCTACACCTTC.

V usage is TRBV7-6 and J usage is TRBJ1-5, with D possibly matching TRBD1 (5 bases). The germline V gene has CDR1 SGHVS and CDR2 FNYEAQ. CDR3 size: 15 residues. V lost 3 bases and J 7 bases, leaving 16 bases between the germline ends. The CDR3 DNA follows: TGTGCCAGCAGCTTGGGACCCGAGGAAGGGCAGCCCCAGCATTTT. Its translation: CASSLGPEEGQPQHF.

The gene calls are TRBV10-3 and TRBJ2-7, with 9 positions matching TRBD1. CDR3 length: 16 amino acids. Germline CDR1 ENHRY, CDR2 SYGVKD. The ends lost 1 base at V and 0 bases at J; junction bases unmatched: 4. DNA of the CDR3: TGTGCCATCAGTGAGTGGGAGACAGGGGGCTCCTACGAGCAGTACTTC. It yields the protein CAISEWETGGSYEQYF.

The chain couples TRBV5-1 to TRBJ2-7; no reliable D call. From germline, CDR1 is SGHRS and CDR2 YFSETQ. The CDR3 covers 14 residues. V shed 0 bases and J shed 5 bases, with 12 bases lying between them. In nucleotides, the CDR3 is TGCGCCAGCAGCTTGGGGCTAGTGGTAGACGAGCAGTACTTC. Protein: CASSLGLVVDEQYF.

In this sample, this clone turned up once. The V call is TRBV7-2, the J call TRBJ1-2, with 8 bases fitting TRBD1. The V gene end was trimmed by 2 bases and the J gene end by 8 bases; junction bases not matched to a gene: 4. CDR1 and CDR2 from the germline V gene are SGHTA and FQGNSA. This CDR3 has 13 amino acids. CDR3: CASSLQGARGYTF. Here the CDR3 DNA reads TGTGCCAGCAGCTTACAGGGGGCGCGGGGCTACACCTTC.

This chain links TRBV6-5 with TRBJ1-3, with D uncertain. V lost 7 bases to trimming and J lost 4 bases, with 17 bases between them. Germline CDR1 is MNHEY and CDR2 is SVGAGI. The CDR3 has 15 residues. The CDR3 DNA sequence: TGTGCCAGCACGATTCTGGCCGACCTGGGAAACACCATATATTTT. Translating it yields CASTILADLGNTIYF.

This clone was found once. The chain links TRBV19 to TRBJ1-5; 12 bases align to TRBD1. Germline-derived CDR1 and CDR2 are LNHDA and SQIVND (reference sequence). V was clipped by 10 bases and J by 5 bases; unmatched bases: 3. This CDR3 contains 13 residues. As DNA, the CDR3 is TGTGCCACGGGACAGGGGGCGCATCAGCCCCAGCATTTT. Protein product: CATGQGAHQPQHF.

This chain joins TRBV11-2 and TRBJ2-1, with D perhaps being TRBD1 or TRBD2 (6 bases each). V gave up 5 bases and J gave up 0 bases, with 14 bases separating them. The CDR3 covers 16 residues. Germline V gives CDR1 SGHAT, CDR2 FQNNGV. The chain's CDR3 is CASSPGGGSSYNEQFF. The CDR3 DNA is TGTGCCAGCAGCCCCGGAGGGGGTAGCTCCTACAATGAGCAGTTCTTC.